This is a list of T cell receptor beta chains from one sample in a study of blood T cells in healthy people across ages. Using its own MiXCR run on the 5' RACE reads, TCRdb lists one record per CDR3 protein. This sample has 1 million or so distinct CDR3 sequences, with 35% to 50% found just once. Sequencing was done on a sample of blood. All receptors derive from a woman aged 60-75 years in good health. Each CDR3 is given with its conserved first and last residue. The D gene is left open where the match is weak. The size field is filled for only some rows; it gives once, few, many or a size class.

clone_size j_call d_call v_call cdr3_aa cdr3_nt
. TRBJ2-3 TRBD2 TRBV7-3 CASSLSRAGGRTDTQYF TGTGCCAGCAGCTTAAGTCGTGCGGGAGGGCGCACAGATACGCAGTATTTT
few TRBJ2-7 TRBD2 TRBV6-2/TRBV6-3 CASSYSTTSSEQYF TGTGCCAGCAGTTACTCGACGACTAGCAGCGAGCAGTACTTC
few TRBJ2-3 . TRBV20-1 CSARDIGWGGTDTQYF TGCAGTGCTAGAGATATAGGATGGGGAGGCACAGATACGCAGTATTTT
. TRBJ2-3 TRBD2 TRBV5-6 CASSLEPGLADTDTQYF TGTGCCAGCAGCTTGGAACCGGGACTAGCGGACACAGATACGCAGTATTTT
few TRBJ2-1 TRBD2 TRBV3-1 CASSQDISSGRADEQFF TGTGCCAGCAGCCAAGATATAAGCAGCGGGAGGGCCGATGAGCAGTTCTTC
many TRBJ2-1 TRBD2 TRBV15 CATSRARDYDNEQFF TGTGCCACCAGCAGAGCCCGGGACTACGACAATGAGCAGTTCTTC
. TRBJ2-3 TRBD1 TRBV10-3 CAISGDRGGDTQYF TGTGCCATCAGTGGCGACAGGGGAGGCGATACGCAGTATTTT
. TRBJ2-7 . TRBV20-1 CSARVLSGPTYEQYF TGCAGTGCTAGAGTGTTAAGCGGACCCACCTACGAGCAGTACTTC
few TRBJ2-1 TRBD1 TRBV15 CATSRDRLSSYNEQFF TGTGCCACCAGCAGGGACAGGCTGAGCTCCTACAATGAGCAGTTCTTC
. TRBJ2-3 . TRBV5-6 CASSLARGAGTDTQYF TGTGCCAGCAGCTTGGCCAGAGGGGCGGGCACAGATACGCAGTATTTT
. TRBJ2-2 . TRBV20-1 CSAPGDTGELFF TGCAGTGCCCCTGGGGACACCGGGGAGCTGTTTTTT
. TRBJ2-1 . TRBV29-1 CSVEGGEWQGYNEQFF TGCAGCGTTGAAGGTGGGGAATGGCAGGGCTACAATGAGCAGTTCTTC
. TRBJ2-7 TRBD1 TRBV4-1 CASSQDSGQTYEQYF TGCGCCAGCAGCCAAGACTCGGGACAGACCTACGAGCAGTACTTC
many TRBJ2-7 TRBD1 TRBV7-6 CASSPQGSGYEQYF TGTGCCAGCAGCCCACAGGGGTCGGGCTACGAGCAGTACTTC
. TRBJ2-3 TRBD1 TRBV12-3/TRBV12-4 CASSYPGQGASTDTQYF TGTGCCAGCAGCTACCCGGGACAGGGGGCTAGCACAGATACGCAGTATTTT
. TRBJ2-1 TRBD1 TRBV27 CASSLRSRGNNEQFF TGTGCCAGCAGTTTACGATCCAGGGGGAACAATGAGCAGTTCTTC
. TRBJ2-2 . TRBV29-1 CSVDFTGNTGELFF TGCAGCGTTGATTTTACAGGGAACACCGGGGAGCTGTTTTTT
few TRBJ2-7 . TRBV10-3 CAIRTGYEQYF TGTGCCATCAGAACAGGGTACGAGCAGTACTTC
once TRBJ1-5 . TRBV5-5 CASSVDWGGPQHF TGTGCCAGCAGCGTGGATTGGGGGGGGCCCCAGCATTTT
few TRBJ1-5 . TRBV15 CATSSRRGGYNQPQHF TGTGCCACCAGCTCCCGTCGGGGAGGGTACAATCAGCCCCAGCATTTT
. TRBJ2-4 . TRBV6-5 CASSYLDGSVGEQYF TGTGCCAGCAGCTACCTGGACGGGAGCGTGGGAGAGCAGTACTTC
few TRBJ2-7 . TRBV13 CASSERGYRGPYEQYF TGTGCCAGCAGCGAAAGAGGATACCGGGGTCCCTACGAGCAGTACTTC
. TRBJ2-7 TRBD1 TRBV20-1 CSARAPGQGGYEQYF TGCAGTGCTAGGGCTCCCGGACAGGGGGGATACGAGCAGTACTTC
. TRBJ2-7 TRBD1 TRBV10-3 CAISTGQGMVEQYF TGTGCCATCAGTACGGGACAGGGGATGGTCGAGCAGTACTTC
. TRBJ2-3 TRBD1 TRBV4-2 CASSRQGGRNTDTQYF TGTGCCAGCAGCCGACAGGGGGGAAGGAACACAGATACGCAGTATTTT
few TRBJ2-1 . TRBV4-1 CASSQERDTYNEQFF TGCGCCAGCAGCCAAGAGCGAGATACTTACAATGAGCAGTTCTTC
. TRBJ2-7 . TRBV6-2/TRBV6-3 CASTIARGGEQYF TGTGCCAGCACCATAGCAAGGGGGGGCGAGCAGTACTTC
. TRBJ1-4 TRBD1 TRBV20-1 CSAYRQGMGNEKLFF TGCAGTGCTTATCGACAGGGAATGGGTAATGAAAAACTGTTTTTT
. TRBJ2-1 TRBD1 TRBV5-6 CASSLPGGNEQFF TGTGCCAGCAGCCTCCCAGGGGGCAATGAGCAGTTCTTC
. TRBJ2-1 TRBD1 TRBV13 CASSSPGGQGSYNEQFF TGTGCCAGCAGCTCGCCAGGCGGACAGGGCTCCTACAATGAGCAGTTCTTC
. TRBJ2-2 TRBD2 TRBV2 CASSLLAGGLYQDSGELFF TGTGCCAGCAGCCTATTGGCGGGAGGCCTATACCAGGATTCCGGGGAGCTGTTTTTT
. TRBJ2-7 . TRBV27 CATIRTGQQYF TGTGCCACGATAAGGACCGGGCAGCAGTACTTC
. TRBJ2-1 . TRBV29-1 CSAEVPSYHNEQFF TGCAGCGCTGAAGTCCCTAGCTATCACAATGAGCAGTTCTTC
few TRBJ2-7 . TRBV15 CATSRGWSAGDYEQYF TGTGCCACCAGCAGAGGATGGTCGGCAGGGGACTACGAGCAGTACTTC
. TRBJ2-2 . TRBV9 CASSVAGRPGELFF TGTGCCAGCAGCGTAGCCGGCAGGCCCGGGGAGCTGTTTTTT
. TRBJ2-7 TRBD1 TRBV11-2 CASSATGGPSNYEQYF TGTGCCAGCAGCGCGACAGGGGGACCGTCAAACTACGAGCAGTACTTC
few TRBJ2-5 . TRBV12-3/TRBV12-4 CASSRGGGPEETQYF TGTGCCAGCAGTAGAGGCGGAGGGCCAGAAGAGACCCAGTACTTC
few TRBJ1-1 . TRBV28 CASRIGRVAEAFF TGTGCCAGCAGAATTGGAAGGGTCGCTGAAGCTTTCTTT
. TRBJ2-6 TRBD1 TRBV4-2 CASSGTASSGANVLTF TGTGCCAGCAGCGGGACAGCGAGCTCTGGGGCCAACGTCCTGACTTTC
few TRBJ1-2 TRBD1 TRBV4-1 CASSQKSEPGQASGYTF TGCGCCAGCAGCCAAAAGTCGGAGCCAGGACAGGCATCTGGCTACACCTTC
once TRBJ1-2 . TRBV4-2 CASQDVHYGYTF TGTGCCAGCCAGGACGTTCATTATGGCTACACCTTC
. TRBJ2-1 TRBD2 TRBV20-1 CSARDPSGRRGNEQFF TGCAGTGCTAGAGATCCTAGCGGGAGACGGGGCAATGAGCAGTTCTTC
few TRBJ1-2 . TRBV2 CASRTPGTYYGYTF TGTGCCAGCAGGACCCCTGGCACCTACTATGGCTACACCTTC